A selection of T cell receptor beta chains follows, all from one sample in a study of T cell responses to AZD1222 COVID-19 vaccine. Profiling relied on immunoSEQ multiplex PCR, and the TCRdb table lists in-frame clones only, not all of them. This repertoire shows roughly 28,000 clones, over 90% found once; its top ten account for about 8%. Source: peripheral blood, taken on day 0 of AZD1222 vaccination. These receptors were collected from an adult in good health. Each CDR3 is given with its conserved first and last residue. Each record gives: V gene, D gene, CDR3 length, clone size, J gene, CDR3 protein, CDR3 DNA. D genes are given only for firm matches. Size is omitted from some rows. Given values are once, few, many or a class for expanded clones.

v_call: TRBV19; d_call: .; cdr3_length: 16; clone_size: .; j_call: TRBJ2-7; cdr3_aa: CASSPDRVAGVGEQYF; cdr3_nt: TGTGCCAGTAGTCCTGACAGGGTGGCGGGAGTGGGCGAGCAGTACTTC
v_call: TRBV6-5; d_call: .; cdr3_length: 13; clone_size: .; j_call: TRBJ1-1; cdr3_aa: CASRRGINTEAFF; cdr3_nt: TGTGCCAGCCGCAGGGGTATCAACACTGAAGCTTTCTTT
v_call: TRBV12-3/TRBV12-4; d_call: .; cdr3_length: 13; clone_size: .; j_call: TRBJ2-5; cdr3_aa: CASSLASHVAQYF; cdr3_nt: TGTGCCAGCAGTTTGGCCTCCCACGTGGCCCAGTACTTC
v_call: TRBV4-1; d_call: .; cdr3_length: 15; clone_size: once; j_call: TRBJ2-1; cdr3_aa: CASSRVQDIYNEQFF; cdr3_nt: TGCGCCAGCAGTAGAGTACAGGACATCTACAATGAGCAGTTCTTC
v_call: TRBV6-4; d_call: .; cdr3_length: 15; clone_size: .; j_call: TRBJ1-1; cdr3_aa: CASSDSRVGSTGAFF; cdr3_nt: TGTGCCAGCAGTGACTCCCGGGTTGGGTCAACCGGAGCTTTCTTT
v_call: TRBV30; d_call: .; cdr3_length: 16; clone_size: .; j_call: TRBJ2-1; cdr3_aa: CAWSVRTPSSYNEQFF; cdr3_nt: TGTGCCTGGAGTGTGCGGACTCCGAGCTCCTACAATGAGCAGTTCTTC
v_call: TRBV4-1; d_call: .; cdr3_length: 13; clone_size: .; j_call: TRBJ1-3; cdr3_aa: CASSQGVGNTIYF; cdr3_nt: TGCGCCAGCAGCCAAGGGGTAGGAAACACCATATATTTT
v_call: TRBV10-1; d_call: .; cdr3_length: 13; clone_size: .; j_call: TRBJ1-1; cdr3_aa: CASSEWGATEAFF; cdr3_nt: TGCGCCAGCAGTGAGTGGGGAGCCACTGAAGCTTTCTTT
v_call: TRBV6-4; d_call: TRBD2; cdr3_length: 14; clone_size: .; j_call: TRBJ2-7; cdr3_aa: CASSRLAGVNEQYF; cdr3_nt: TGTGCCAGCAGCCGACTAGCGGGAGTAAACGAGCAGTACTTC
v_call: TRBV10-1; d_call: .; cdr3_length: 12; clone_size: .; j_call: TRBJ2-1; cdr3_aa: CASSEGINEQFF; cdr3_nt: TGCGCCAGCAGTGAAGGGATCAATGAGCAGTTCTTC
v_call: TRBV7-9; d_call: .; cdr3_length: 14; clone_size: .; j_call: TRBJ2-3; cdr3_aa: CASTSVGNTDTQYF; cdr3_nt: TGTGCCAGCACGTCGGTGGGGAACACAGATACGCAGTATTTT
v_call: TRBV19; d_call: TRBD2; cdr3_length: 16; clone_size: .; j_call: TRBJ2-5; cdr3_aa: CASSIDSGGVQETQYF; cdr3_nt: TGTGCCAGTAGTATAGATTCGGGAGGTGTTCAAGAGACCCAGTACTTC
v_call: TRBV7-9; d_call: .; cdr3_length: 13; clone_size: .; j_call: TRBJ1-6; cdr3_aa: CASSLVEGTPLHF; cdr3_nt: TGTGCCAGCAGCTTAGTCGAGGGTACACCCCTCCACTTT
v_call: TRBV2; d_call: TRBD1; cdr3_length: 16; clone_size: .; j_call: TRBJ1-1; cdr3_aa: CASSEANDRVGTEAFF; cdr3_nt: TGTGCCAGCAGTGAAGCCAACGACAGGGTTGGGACTGAAGCTTTCTTT
v_call: TRBV13; d_call: .; cdr3_length: 16; clone_size: .; j_call: TRBJ2-5; cdr3_aa: CASSLAFRGEQETQYF; cdr3_nt: TGTGCCAGCAGCTTAGCCTTCCGGGGAGAACAAGAGACCCAGTACTTC
v_call: TRBV3-1/TRBV3-2; d_call: TRBD2; cdr3_length: 15; clone_size: .; j_call: TRBJ2-1; cdr3_aa: CASSQKVAGGNEQFF; cdr3_nt: TGTGCCAGCAGCCAAAAGGTAGCGGGGGGGAATGAGCAGTTCTTC
v_call: TRBV18; d_call: TRBD2; cdr3_length: 15; clone_size: .; j_call: TRBJ2-2; cdr3_aa: CASSPPGGGTGELFF; cdr3_nt: TGTGCCAGCTCACCACCGGGCGGGGGCACCGGGGAGCTGTTTTTT
v_call: TRBV2; d_call: .; cdr3_length: 13; clone_size: .; j_call: TRBJ2-7; cdr3_aa: CASSEGGTYEQYF; cdr3_nt: TGTGCCAGCAGTGAAGGTGGTACCTACGAGCAGTACTTC
v_call: TRBV2; d_call: TRBD2; cdr3_length: 14; clone_size: .; j_call: TRBJ2-2; cdr3_aa: CASLSGGNTGELFF; cdr3_nt: TGTGCCAGCCTTAGCGGGGGGAACACCGGGGAGCTGTTTTTT
v_call: TRBV27; d_call: .; cdr3_length: 14; clone_size: .; j_call: TRBJ2-7; cdr3_aa: CASSLTGLFYEQYF; cdr3_nt: TGTGCCAGCAGTTTAACAGGGTTATTCTACGAGCAGTACTTC